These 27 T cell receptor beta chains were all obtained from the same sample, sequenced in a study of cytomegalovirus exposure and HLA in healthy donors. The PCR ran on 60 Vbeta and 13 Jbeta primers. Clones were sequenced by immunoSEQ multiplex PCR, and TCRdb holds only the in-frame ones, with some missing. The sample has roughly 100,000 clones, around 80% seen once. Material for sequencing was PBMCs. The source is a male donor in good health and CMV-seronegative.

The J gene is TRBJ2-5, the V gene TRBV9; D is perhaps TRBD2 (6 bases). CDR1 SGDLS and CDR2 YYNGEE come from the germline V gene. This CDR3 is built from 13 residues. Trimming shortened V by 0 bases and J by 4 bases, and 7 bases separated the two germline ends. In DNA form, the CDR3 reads TGTGCCAGCAGCGTAGACGGGGGAGAGACCCAGTACTTC. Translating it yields CASSVDGGETQYF.

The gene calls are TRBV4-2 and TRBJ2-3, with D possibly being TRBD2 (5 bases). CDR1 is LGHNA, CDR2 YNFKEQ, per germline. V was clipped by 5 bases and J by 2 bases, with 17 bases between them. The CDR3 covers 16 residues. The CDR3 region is CASSKSAALFTDTQYF. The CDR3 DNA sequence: TGTGCCAGCAGCAAGTCAGCGGCTCTCTTCACAGATACGCAGTATTTT.

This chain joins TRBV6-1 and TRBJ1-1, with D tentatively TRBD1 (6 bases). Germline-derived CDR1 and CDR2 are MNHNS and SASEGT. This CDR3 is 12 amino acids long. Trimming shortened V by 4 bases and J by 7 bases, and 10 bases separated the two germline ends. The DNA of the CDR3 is TGTGCCAGCAGTGCAGGGGTCTTTGAAGCTTTCTTT. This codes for CASSAGVFEAFF.

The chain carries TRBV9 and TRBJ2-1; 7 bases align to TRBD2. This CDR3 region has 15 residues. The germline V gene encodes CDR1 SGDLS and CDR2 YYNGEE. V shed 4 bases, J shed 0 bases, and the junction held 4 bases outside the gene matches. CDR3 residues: CASSPRGDSYNEQFF. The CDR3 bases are TGTGCCAGCAGCCCCCGGGGGGACTCCTACAATGAGCAGTTCTTC.

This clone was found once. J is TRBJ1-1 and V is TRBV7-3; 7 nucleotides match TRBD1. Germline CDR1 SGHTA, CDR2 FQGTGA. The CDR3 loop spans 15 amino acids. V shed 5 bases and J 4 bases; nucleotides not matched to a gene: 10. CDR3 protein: CASSQGQAMGTEAFF. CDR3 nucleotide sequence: TGTGCCAGCAGCCAAGGACAGGCCATGGGCACTGAAGCTTTCTTT.

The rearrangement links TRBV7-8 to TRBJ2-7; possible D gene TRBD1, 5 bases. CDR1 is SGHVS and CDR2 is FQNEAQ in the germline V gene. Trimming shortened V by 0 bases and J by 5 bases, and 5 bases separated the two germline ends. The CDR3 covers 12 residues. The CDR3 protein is CASSLARDEQYF. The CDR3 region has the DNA TGTGCCAGCAGCTTAGCCAGGGACGAGCAGTACTTC.

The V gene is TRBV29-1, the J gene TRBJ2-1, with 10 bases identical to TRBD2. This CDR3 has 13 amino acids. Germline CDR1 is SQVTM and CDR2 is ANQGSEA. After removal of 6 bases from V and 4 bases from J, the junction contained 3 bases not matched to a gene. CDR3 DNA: TGCAGCGTGTCTAGCGGGAGATACAATGAGCAGTTCTTC. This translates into CSVSSGRYNEQFF.

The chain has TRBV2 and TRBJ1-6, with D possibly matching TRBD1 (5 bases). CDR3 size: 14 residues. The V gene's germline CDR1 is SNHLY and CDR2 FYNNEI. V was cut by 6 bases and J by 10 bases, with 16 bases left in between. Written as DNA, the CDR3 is TGTGCCAGCAGGTGGGGCAGGGAAGAATCACCCCTCCACTTT. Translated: CASRWGREESPLHF. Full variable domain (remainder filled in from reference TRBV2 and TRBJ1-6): EPEVTQTPSHQVTQMGQEVILRCVPISNHLYFYWYRQILGQKVEFLVSFYNNEISEKSEIFDDQFSVERPDGSNFTLKIRSTKLEDSAMYFCASRWGREESPLHFGNGTRLTVT.

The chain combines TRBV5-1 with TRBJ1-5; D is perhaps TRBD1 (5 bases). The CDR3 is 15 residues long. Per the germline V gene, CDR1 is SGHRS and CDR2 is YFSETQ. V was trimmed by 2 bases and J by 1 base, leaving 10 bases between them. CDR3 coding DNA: TGCGCCAGCAGCTTCGAAGGGGCGAGCAATCAGCCCCAGCATTTT. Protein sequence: CASSFEGASNQPQHF.

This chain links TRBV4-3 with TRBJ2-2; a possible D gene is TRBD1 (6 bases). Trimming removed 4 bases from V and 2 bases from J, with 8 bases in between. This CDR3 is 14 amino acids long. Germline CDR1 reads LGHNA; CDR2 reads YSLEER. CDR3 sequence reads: CASSLDRNTGELFF. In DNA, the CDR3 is TGCGCCAGCAGCCTGGACAGAAACACCGGGGAGCTGTTTTTT.

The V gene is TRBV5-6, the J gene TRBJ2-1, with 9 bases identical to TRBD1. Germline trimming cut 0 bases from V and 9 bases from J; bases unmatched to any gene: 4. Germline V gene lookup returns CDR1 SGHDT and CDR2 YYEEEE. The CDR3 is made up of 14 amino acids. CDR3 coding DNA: TGTGCCAGCAGCTTGGTGGGACAGGGACTTGAGCAGTTCTTC. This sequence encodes CASSLVGQGLEQFF.

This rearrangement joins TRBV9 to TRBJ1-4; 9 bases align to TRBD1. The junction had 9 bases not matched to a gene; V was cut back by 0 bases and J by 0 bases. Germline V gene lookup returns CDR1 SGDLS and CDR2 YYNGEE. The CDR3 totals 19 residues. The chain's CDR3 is CASSVATGTGKTTNEKLFF. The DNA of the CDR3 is TGTGCCAGCAGCGTAGCTACGGGGACAGGGAAGACAACTAATGAAAAACTGTTTTTT.

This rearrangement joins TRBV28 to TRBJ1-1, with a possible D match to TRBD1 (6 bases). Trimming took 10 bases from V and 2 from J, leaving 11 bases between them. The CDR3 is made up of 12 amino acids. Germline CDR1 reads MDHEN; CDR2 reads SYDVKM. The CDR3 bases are TGTGCCACCAGACAGGTAAACACTGAAGCTTTCTTT. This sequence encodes CATRQVNTEAFF. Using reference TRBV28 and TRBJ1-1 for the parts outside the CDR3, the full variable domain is DVKVTQSSRYLVKRTGEKVFLECVQDMDHENMFWYRQDPGLGLRLIYFSYDVKMKEKGDIPEGYSVSREKKERFSLILESASTNQTSMYLCATRQVNTEAFFGQGTRLTVV.

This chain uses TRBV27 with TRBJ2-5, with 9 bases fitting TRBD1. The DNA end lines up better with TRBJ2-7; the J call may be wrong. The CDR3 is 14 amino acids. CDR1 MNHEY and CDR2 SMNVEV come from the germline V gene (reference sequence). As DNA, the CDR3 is TGTGCCAGCAGGAGGGACAGGGAGGGCGGCGAGCAGTACTTC. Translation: CASRRDREGGEQYF.

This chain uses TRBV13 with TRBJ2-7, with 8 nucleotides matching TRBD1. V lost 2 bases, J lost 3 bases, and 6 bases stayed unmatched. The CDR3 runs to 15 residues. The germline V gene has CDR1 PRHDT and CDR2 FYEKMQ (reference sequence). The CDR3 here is CASSLRAGGVYEQYF. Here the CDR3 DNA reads TGTGCCAGCAGCTTACGGGCAGGGGGCGTCTACGAGCAGTACTTC.

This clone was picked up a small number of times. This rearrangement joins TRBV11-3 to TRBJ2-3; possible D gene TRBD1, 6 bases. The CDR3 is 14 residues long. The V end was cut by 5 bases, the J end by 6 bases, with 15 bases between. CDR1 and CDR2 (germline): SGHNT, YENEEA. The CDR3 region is CASSPGTFGDTQYF. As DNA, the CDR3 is TGTGCCAGCAGCCCCGGGACATTCGGGGATACGCAGTATTTT.

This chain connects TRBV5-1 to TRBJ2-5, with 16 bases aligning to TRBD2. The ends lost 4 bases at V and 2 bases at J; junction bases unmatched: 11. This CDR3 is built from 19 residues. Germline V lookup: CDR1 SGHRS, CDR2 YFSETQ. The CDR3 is CASSAGTSGRALSQETQYF. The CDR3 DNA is TGCGCCAGCAGCGCCGGGACTAGCGGGAGGGCCCTCAGTCAAGAGACCCAGTACTTC.

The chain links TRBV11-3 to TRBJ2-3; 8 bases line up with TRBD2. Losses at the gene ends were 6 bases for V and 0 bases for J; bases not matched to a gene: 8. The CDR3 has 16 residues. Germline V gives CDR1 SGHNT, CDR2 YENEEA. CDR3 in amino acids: CASRAPSGSSTDTQYF. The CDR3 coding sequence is TGTGCCAGCAGAGCCCCTAGCGGGTCTAGCACAGATACGCAGTATTTT.

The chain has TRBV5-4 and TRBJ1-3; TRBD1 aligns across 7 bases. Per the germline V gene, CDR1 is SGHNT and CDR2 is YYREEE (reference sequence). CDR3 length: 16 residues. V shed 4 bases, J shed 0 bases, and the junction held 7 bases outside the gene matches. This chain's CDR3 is CASSPGQSISGNTIYF. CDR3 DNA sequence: TGTGCCAGCAGCCCGGGACAGTCGATCTCTGGAAACACCATATATTTT.

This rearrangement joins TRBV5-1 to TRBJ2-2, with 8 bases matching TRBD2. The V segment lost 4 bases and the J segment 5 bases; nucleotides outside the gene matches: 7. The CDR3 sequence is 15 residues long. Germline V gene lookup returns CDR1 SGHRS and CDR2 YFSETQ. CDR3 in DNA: TGCGCCAGCAGCCGGGGCGGGAGGCTAACCGGGGAGCTGTTTTTT. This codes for CASSRGGRLTGELFF.

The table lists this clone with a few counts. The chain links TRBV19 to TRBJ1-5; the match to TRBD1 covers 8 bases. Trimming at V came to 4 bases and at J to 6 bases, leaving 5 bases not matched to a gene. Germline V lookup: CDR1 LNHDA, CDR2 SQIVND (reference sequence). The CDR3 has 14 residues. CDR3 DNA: TGTGCCAGTAGTACCACAGGGGGAAGTCAGCCCCAGCATTTT. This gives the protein CASSTTGGSQPQHF.

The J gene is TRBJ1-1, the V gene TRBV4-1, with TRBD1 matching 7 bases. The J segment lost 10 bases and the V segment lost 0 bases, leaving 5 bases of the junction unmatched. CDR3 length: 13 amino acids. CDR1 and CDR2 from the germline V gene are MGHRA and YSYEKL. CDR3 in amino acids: CASSQDRGGRAFF. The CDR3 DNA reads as TGCGCCAGCAGCCAAGATCGAGGGGGCAGAGCTTTCTTT.

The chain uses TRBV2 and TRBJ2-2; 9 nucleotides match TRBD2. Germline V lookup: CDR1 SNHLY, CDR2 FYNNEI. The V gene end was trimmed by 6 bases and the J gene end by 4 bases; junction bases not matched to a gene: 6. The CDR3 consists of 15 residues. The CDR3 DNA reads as TGTGCCAGCAGGGGGGTAGCGGGAGTCACCGGGGAGCTGTTTTTT. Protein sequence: CASRGVAGVTGELFF.

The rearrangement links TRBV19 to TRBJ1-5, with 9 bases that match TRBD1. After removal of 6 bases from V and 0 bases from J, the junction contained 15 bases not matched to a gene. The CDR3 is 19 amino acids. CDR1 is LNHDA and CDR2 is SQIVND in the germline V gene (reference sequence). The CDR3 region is CASREKQGARSHSNQPQHF. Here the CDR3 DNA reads TGTGCCAGTAGGGAAAAACAGGGGGCACGATCCCATAGCAATCAGCCCCAGCATTTT.

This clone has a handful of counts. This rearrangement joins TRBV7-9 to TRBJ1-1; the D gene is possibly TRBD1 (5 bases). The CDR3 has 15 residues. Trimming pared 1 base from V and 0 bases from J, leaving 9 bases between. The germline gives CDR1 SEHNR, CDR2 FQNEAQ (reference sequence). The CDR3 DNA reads TGTGCCAGCAGCTTAGGCACAGGTGTGAACACTGAAGCTTTCTTT. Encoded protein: CASSLGTGVNTEAFF.

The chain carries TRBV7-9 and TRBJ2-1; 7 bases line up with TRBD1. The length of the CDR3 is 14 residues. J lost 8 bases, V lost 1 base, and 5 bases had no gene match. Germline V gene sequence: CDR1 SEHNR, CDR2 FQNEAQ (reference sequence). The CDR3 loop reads CASSLETGPYEQFF. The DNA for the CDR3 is TGTGCCAGCAGCTTAGAGACAGGGCCGTATGAGCAGTTCTTC.

Here the CDR3 DNA reads TGTGCCAGTTCTCAAGTTGGGGGGTGGGACATTCAGTACTTC. This codes for CASSQVGGWDIQYF. J is TRBJ2-4 and V is TRBV19; perhaps TRBD2 as D (6 bases). The germline V gene encodes CDR1 LNHDA and CDR2 SQIVND (reference sequence). Trimming removed 8 bases from V and 8 bases from J, with 19 bases in between. The CDR3 length is 14 residues.